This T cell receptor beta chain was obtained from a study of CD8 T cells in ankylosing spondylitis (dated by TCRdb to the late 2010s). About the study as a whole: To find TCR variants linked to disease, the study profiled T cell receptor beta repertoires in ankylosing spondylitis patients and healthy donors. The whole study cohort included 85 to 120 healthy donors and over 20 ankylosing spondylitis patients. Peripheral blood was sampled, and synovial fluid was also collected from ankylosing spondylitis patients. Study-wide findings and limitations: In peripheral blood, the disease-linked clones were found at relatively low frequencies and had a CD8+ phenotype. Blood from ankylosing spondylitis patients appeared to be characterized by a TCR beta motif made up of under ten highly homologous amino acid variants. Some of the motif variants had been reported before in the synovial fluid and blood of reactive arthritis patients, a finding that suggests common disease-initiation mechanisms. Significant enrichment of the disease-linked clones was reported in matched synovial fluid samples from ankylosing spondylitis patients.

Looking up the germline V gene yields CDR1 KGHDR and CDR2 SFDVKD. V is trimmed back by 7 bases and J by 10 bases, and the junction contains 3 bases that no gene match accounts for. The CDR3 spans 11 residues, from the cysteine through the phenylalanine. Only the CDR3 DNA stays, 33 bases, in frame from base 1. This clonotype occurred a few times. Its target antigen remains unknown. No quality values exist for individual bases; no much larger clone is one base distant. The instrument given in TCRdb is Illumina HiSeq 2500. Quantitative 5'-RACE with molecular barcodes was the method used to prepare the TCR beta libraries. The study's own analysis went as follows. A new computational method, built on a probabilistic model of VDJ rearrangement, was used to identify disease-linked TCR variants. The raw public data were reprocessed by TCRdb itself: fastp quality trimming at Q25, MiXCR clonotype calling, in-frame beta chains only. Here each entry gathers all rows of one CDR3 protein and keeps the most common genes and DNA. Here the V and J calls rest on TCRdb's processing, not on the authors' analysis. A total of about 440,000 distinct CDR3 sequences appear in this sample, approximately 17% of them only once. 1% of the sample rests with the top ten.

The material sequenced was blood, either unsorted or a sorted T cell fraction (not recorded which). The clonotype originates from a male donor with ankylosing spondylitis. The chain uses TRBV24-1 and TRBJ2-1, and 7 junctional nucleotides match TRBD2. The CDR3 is CATRAGAEQFF. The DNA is TGTGCCACCAGGGCGGGAGCGGAGCAGTTCTTC.